Below, 24 T cell receptor beta chains from the same sample are listed, as sequenced in a study of blood T cell repertoires in COVID-19. TCRdb keeps only in-frame clones here, not all; method: immunoSEQ multiplex PCR. The sample includes 150,000 to 200,000 clones, approximately 83% of them seen just once. Sequencing input: peripheral blood. These receptors all stem from a man aged 45-60 years with active or convalescent COVID-19.

The chain is built from TRBV5-4 and TRBJ1-2, with 7 bases that match TRBD1. After removal of 2 bases from V and 3 bases from J, the junction contained 4 bases not matched to a gene. The CDR3 has 14 amino acids. Germline V lookup: CDR1 SGHNT, CDR2 YYREEE (reference sequence). The CDR3 here is CASSFRGSDYGYTF. DNA of the CDR3: TGTGCCAGCAGCTTCAGGGGGTCTGACTATGGCTACACCTTC.

The chain has TRBV28 and TRBJ2-7; 9 nucleotides line up with TRBD1. V shed 4 bases, J shed 4 bases, and the junction held 11 bases outside the gene matches. The CDR3 covers 16 residues. Germline CDR1 and CDR2: MDHEN and SYDVKM. This chain's CDR3 is CASSSPAGTGNYEQYF. In nucleotides, the CDR3 is TGTGCCAGCAGTTCTCCAGCAGGGACAGGGAATTACGAGCAGTACTTC.

The table lists this clone with a few counts. The chain recombines TRBV9 with TRBJ2-3; D perhaps matches TRBD2 (6 bases). The germline gives CDR1 SGDLS, CDR2 YYNGEE. This CDR3 is 14 amino acids long. V was pared by 5 bases and J by 3 bases, with 13 bases between. This CDR3 reads CASRGLAQTDTQYF. CDR3 sequence (DNA): TGTGCCAGCAGGGGACTCGCCCAGACAGATACGCAGTATTTT.

This clone has more than one count but fewer than ten. This chain joins TRBV3-1 (or the pseudogene TRBV3-2) and TRBJ1-6, with 11 bases lining up with TRBD1. The CDR3 is 15 residues long. V gave up 5 bases and J gave up 11 bases; unmatched junction bases: 8. From germline, CDR1 is LGHDT and CDR2 YNNKEL (reference sequence). The CDR3 loop is CASSAPGQGGPPLHF. The CDR3 DNA reads TGTGCCAGCAGCGCCCCGGGACAGGGGGGTCCACCCCTCCACTTT.

The chain has TRBV28 and TRBJ2-7; 9 positions match TRBD2. V dropped 4 bases and J dropped 5; count of bases not matched to a gene: 6. CDR1 and CDR2 from the germline V gene are MDHEN and SYDVKM. This CDR3 contains 14 residues. CDR3 amino acids: CASSSWAGGNEQYF. Here the CDR3 DNA reads TGTGCCAGCAGTTCTTGGGCGGGAGGGAACGAGCAGTACTTC.

This chain uses TRBV30 with TRBJ1-4, with 9 positions matching TRBD1. The CDR3 runs 12 residues. The junction had 3 bases not matched to a gene; V was cut back by 2 bases and J by 11 bases. Per germline, CDR1 GTSNPN and CDR2 SVGIG (reference sequence). The CDR3, as DNA: TGTGCCTGGAGTCGAGGGACAGGGAAACTGTTTTTT. Its protein is CAWSRGTGKLFF.

The chain combines TRBV7-9 with TRBJ2-2, with 7 bases fitting TRBD1. V shed 3 bases, J shed 0 bases, and the junction held 7 bases outside the gene matches. The CDR3 is 17 amino acids. Germline assignment: CDR1 SEHNR and CDR2 FQNEAQ (reference sequence). The CDR3 region has the DNA TGTGCCAGCAGCTTGGGACCGGGACAGACGAACACCGGGGAGCTGTTTTTT. Its protein is CASSLGPGQTNTGELFF.

The chain carries TRBV18 and TRBJ1-2, with D possibly TRBD1 on 5 matching bases. There are 12 residues in the CDR3. Trimming removed 3 bases at V and 9 bases at J, with 11 bases between. The V gene's germline CDR1 is KGHSH and CDR2 LQKENI. The CDR3 spells CASSPGLESYTF. CDR3 in DNA: TGTGCCAGCTCACCGGGGCTAGAGAGCTACACCTTC.

This chain joins TRBV5-4 and TRBJ1-2, with 9 bases identical to TRBD1. V lost 5 bases to trimming and J lost 7 bases; unmatched junction nucleotides: 6. Germline values: CDR1 SGHNT, CDR2 YYREEE (reference sequence). The CDR3 contains 13 residues. The CDR3 sequence is CASRPGQGSGYTF. The CDR3 DNA follows: TGTGCCAGCAGGCCGGGACAGGGAAGTGGCTACACCTTC.

In this sample, this clone turned up once. V gene TRBV6-5 combines with J gene TRBJ1-2; possibly TRBD1 for D (6 bases). This CDR3 spans 14 amino acids. Germline-derived CDR1 and CDR2 are MNHEY and SVGAGI. With 7 bases removed from V and 4 bases from J, the gap between germline ends came to 16 bases. CDR3 in DNA: TGTGCCAGCAATTCGGGGGGGCGGCTCTATGGCTACACCTTC. Encoded protein: CASNSGGRLYGYTF.

There are a few counts of this clone. The same CDR3 also results from other DNA sequences found in this sample. V gene TRBV5-1 combines with J gene TRBJ1-4; 7 bases are shared with TRBD1. This CDR3 has 14 amino acids. With 4 bases clipped from V and 5 bases from J, the junction kept 5 bases outside the gene matches. Germline V gene sequence: CDR1 SGHRS, CDR2 YFSETQ. The CDR3 DNA is TGCGCCAGCAGCCTCGGGACAGCCAATGAAAAACTGTTTTTT. This translates into CASSLGTANEKLFF.

This chain joins TRBV5-4 and TRBJ2-4, with TRBD1 matching over 12 bases. The germline CDR1 and CDR2 sequences are SGHNT and YYREEE (reference sequence). The CDR3 consists of 16 residues. Trimming removed 1 base from V and 7 bases from J; junction bases left unmatched: 6. In DNA form, the CDR3 reads TGTGCCAGCAGCTTGAAGGGACAGGGGGCTTGGAACATTCAGTACTTC. Protein sequence: CASSLKGQGAWNIQYF.

The rearrangement joins TRBV7-3 to TRBJ2-5; TRBD2 might be the D (5 bases). With 0 bases removed from V and 5 bases from J, the gap between germline ends came to 13 bases. The CDR3 spans 15 residues. Per the germline V gene, CDR1 is SGHTA and CDR2 is FQGTGA. The CDR3 protein is CASSLTISSFETQYF. The CDR3 coding sequence is TGTGCCAGCAGCTTAACGATCTCTAGCTTTGAGACCCAGTACTTC.

This chain uses TRBV6-6 with TRBJ1-1, with 7 bases aligning to TRBD1. Trimming at V came to 8 bases and at J to 2 bases, leaving 5 bases not matched to a gene. The CDR3 consists of 13 residues. Looked up from germline, CDR1 is MNHNY and CDR2 is SVGAGI (reference sequence). The DNA of the CDR3 is TGTGCCAGCCAGACAGGGTTTAACACTGAAGCTTTCTTT. The encoded protein is CASQTGFNTEAFF.

The CDR3 loop is CASSSQGFYGYTF. CDR3 bases: TGTGCCAGCAGTTCCCAGGGGTTCTATGGCTACACCTTC. V is TRBV12-3 or TRBV12-4 and J is TRBJ1-2; perhaps TRBD1 as D (6 bases). V shed 4 bases and J shed 4 bases, with 10 bases lying between them. The length of the CDR3 is 13 residues.

The rearrangement links TRBV7-2 to TRBJ1-4; tentatively, D is TRBD1 (6 bases). The V end lost 4 bases, the J end lost 5 bases, and 14 bases lay between the germline ends. CDR3 length: 15 amino acids. The germline CDR1 and CDR2 sequences are SGHTA and FQGNSA. The chain's CDR3 is CASSSLRDKNEKLFF. CDR3 nucleotide sequence: TGTGCCAGCAGCTCTCTCCGGGACAAGAATGAAAAACTGTTTTTT.

This clone came up once. The chain combines TRBV19 with TRBJ2-1; the D gene is possibly TRBD2 (5 bases). CDR1 and CDR2 (germline): LNHDA, SQIVND (reference sequence). The V gene lost 5 bases and the J gene lost 7 bases, with 12 bases spanning the gap. This CDR3 region has 13 residues. CDR3 DNA: TGTGCCAGTAGTCCCCGGGGTCTGAATGAGCAGTTCTTC. Protein: CASSPRGLNEQFF.

This chain connects TRBV7-7 to TRBJ2-3; TRBD1 agrees at 9 bases. V gave up 3 bases and J gave up 2 bases; unmatched junction bases: 3. CDR3 size: 15 residues. Per the germline V gene, CDR1 is SSHAT and CDR2 is FNYEAQ (reference sequence). The CDR3 bases are TGTGCCAGCAGCTTGAACAGGGGGCCCACAGATACGCAGTATTTT. It yields the protein CASSLNRGPTDTQYF. Drawing the rest from reference TRBV7-7 and TRBJ2-3, the complete variable domain is GAGVSQSPRYKVTKRGQDVTLRCDPISSHATLYWYQQALGQGPEFLTYFNYEAQPDKSGLPSDRFSAERPEGSISTLTIQRTEQRDSAMYRCASSLNRGPTDTQYFGPGTRLTVL.

This chain links TRBV11-1 with TRBJ2-7, with TRBD2 as a possible D gene (5 bases). Trimming left V 1 base short and J 6 bases short, with 13 bases between. This CDR3 comprises 14 residues. CDR1 is SGHAT and CDR2 is FQDESV in the germline V gene (reference sequence). CDR3 loop: CASSLDGLAGEQYF. In DNA form, the CDR3 reads TGTGCCAGCAGCTTAGATGGACTCGCGGGCGAGCAGTACTTC.

This chain links TRBV25-1 with TRBJ2-7; weak D call: TRBD2 (5 bases). Germline CDR1 reads MGHDK; CDR2 reads SYGVNS. This CDR3 region has 14 residues. The V gene lost 1 base and the J gene lost 3 bases, with 10 bases spanning the gap. CDR3 nucleotide sequence: TGTGCCAGCAGTGAATCCGCAGGAGGCTACGAGCAGTACTTC. It is translated as CASSESAGGYEQYF.

This sequence joins TRBV5-4 and TRBJ1-2; TRBD1 agrees at 7 bases. With V trimmed by 3 bases and J by 7 bases, 9 bases remained unmatched. This CDR3 region has 14 residues. Germline CDR1 SGHNT, CDR2 YYREEE (reference sequence). The CDR3 nucleotides read TGTGCCAGCAGCTCAGACAGGGCTCGCGCTGGCTACACCTTC. Residues: CASSSDRARAGYTF.

This clone appeared a single time. V is TRBV28 and J is TRBJ1-2; 8 bases are a match to TRBD1. Germline CDR1 MDHEN, CDR2 SYDVKM. Trimming cost V 3 bases and J 1 base; bases outside gene matches: 4. This CDR3 spans 15 amino acids. The CDR3 DNA reads as TGTGCCAGCAGTTTGCAGGGGGCGGGTAACTATGGCTACACCTTC. This translates into CASSLQGAGNYGYTF.

The V and J genes are TRBV7-3 and TRBJ2-2; 9 bases fit TRBD2. The CDR3 sequence is 15 residues long. V lost 5 bases to trimming and J lost 4 bases; unmatched junction nucleotides: 5. Germline values: CDR1 SGHTA, CDR2 FQGTGA. CDR3 protein: CASSRREGPTGELFF. In DNA, the CDR3 is TGTGCCAGCAGCCGGCGGGAGGGCCCCACCGGGGAGCTGTTTTTT.

The V and J genes are TRBV7-6 and TRBJ1-5, with TRBD1 identical over 7 bases. From germline, CDR1 is SGHVS and CDR2 FNYEAQ. This CDR3 has 15 residues. Trimming cost V 5 bases and J 6 bases; bases outside gene matches: 10. CDR3 DNA sequence: TGTGCCAGCAGCCAATTGGAAGGGGGCGGTCAGCCCCAGCATTTT. It encodes CASSQLEGGGQPQHF.